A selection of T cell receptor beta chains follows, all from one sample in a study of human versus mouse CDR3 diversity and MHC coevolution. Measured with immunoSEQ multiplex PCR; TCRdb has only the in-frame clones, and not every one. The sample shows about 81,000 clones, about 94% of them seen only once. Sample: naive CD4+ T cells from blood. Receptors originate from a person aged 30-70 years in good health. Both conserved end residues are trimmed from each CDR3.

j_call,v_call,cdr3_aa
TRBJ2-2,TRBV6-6,ASSREGSTGELF
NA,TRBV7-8,ASSFAGQGSYEQY
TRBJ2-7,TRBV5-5,ASSVTSGGSYEQY
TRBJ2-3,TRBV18,ASSLTVSSSTDTQY
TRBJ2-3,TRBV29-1,SVLGRGPGGTQY
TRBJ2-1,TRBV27,ASRSTGYEQF
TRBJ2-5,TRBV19,ASSTLDRQETQY
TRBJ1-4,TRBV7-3,ASSSGTHMNEKLF
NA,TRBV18,ASSPPGTRSYEQY
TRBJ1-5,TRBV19,ASRGTGIFQPQH
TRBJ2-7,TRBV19,ASSISGQGHREQY
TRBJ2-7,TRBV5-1,ASSPFGLAGDEQY
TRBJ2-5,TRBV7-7,ASSKGQGQETQY
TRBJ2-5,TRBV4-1,ASSHHLAGGPGETQY
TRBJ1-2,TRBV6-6,ASSPQGLNYGYT
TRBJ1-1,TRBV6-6,ASSSTENTEAF
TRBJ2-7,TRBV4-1,ASSPFGIAETYEQY
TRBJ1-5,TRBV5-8,ASSGRGWRNQPQH
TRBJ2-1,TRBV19,ASRPDRLNEQF
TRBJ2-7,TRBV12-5,ASGRAGGLSYEQY
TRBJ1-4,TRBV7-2,ASSRPRQGVNEKLF
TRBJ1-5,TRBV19,ATQLVGNQPQH
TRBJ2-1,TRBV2,ASRRAGVSYNEQF